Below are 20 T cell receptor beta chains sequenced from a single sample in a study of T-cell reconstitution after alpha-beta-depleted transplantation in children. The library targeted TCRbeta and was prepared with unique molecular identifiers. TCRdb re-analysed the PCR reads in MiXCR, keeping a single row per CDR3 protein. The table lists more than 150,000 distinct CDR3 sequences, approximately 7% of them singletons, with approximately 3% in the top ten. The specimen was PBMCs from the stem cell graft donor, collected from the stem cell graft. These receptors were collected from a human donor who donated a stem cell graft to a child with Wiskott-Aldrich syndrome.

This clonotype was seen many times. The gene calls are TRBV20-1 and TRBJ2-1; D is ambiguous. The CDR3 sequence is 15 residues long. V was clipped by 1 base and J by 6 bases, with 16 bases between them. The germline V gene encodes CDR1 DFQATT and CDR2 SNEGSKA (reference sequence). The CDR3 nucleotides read TGCAGTGCTAGAGGTCCCTACCGAGCCTCCAATGAGCAGTTCTTC. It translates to CSARGPYRASNEQFF.

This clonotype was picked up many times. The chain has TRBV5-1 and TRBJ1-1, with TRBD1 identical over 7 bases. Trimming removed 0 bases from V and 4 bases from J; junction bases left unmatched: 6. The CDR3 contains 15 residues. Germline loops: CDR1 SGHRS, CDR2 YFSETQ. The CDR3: CASSLGQGVSTEAFF. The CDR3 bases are TGCGCCAGCAGCTTGGGACAGGGTGTGAGCACTGAAGCTTTCTTT.

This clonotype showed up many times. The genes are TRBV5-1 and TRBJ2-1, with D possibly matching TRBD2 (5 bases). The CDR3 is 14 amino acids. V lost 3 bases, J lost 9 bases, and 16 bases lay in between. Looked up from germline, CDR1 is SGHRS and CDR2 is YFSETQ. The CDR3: CASSWTERAREQFF. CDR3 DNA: TGCGCCAGCAGCTGGACCGAGAGGGCCCGTGAGCAGTTCTTC.

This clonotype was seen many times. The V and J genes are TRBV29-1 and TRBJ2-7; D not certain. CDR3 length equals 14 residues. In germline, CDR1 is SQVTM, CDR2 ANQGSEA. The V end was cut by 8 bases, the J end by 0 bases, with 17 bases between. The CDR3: CSISPGSTSYEQYF. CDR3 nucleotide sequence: TGCAGCATCAGCCCTGGGTCGACCTCCTACGAGCAGTACTTC.

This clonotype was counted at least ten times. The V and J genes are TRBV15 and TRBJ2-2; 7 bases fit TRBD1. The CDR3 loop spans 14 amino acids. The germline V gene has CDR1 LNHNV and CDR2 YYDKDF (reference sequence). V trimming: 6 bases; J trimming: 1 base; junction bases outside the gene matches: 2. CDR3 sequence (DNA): TGTGCCACCAGGGGGACAGTGAACACCGGGGAGCTGTTTTTT. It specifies CATRGTVNTGELFF.

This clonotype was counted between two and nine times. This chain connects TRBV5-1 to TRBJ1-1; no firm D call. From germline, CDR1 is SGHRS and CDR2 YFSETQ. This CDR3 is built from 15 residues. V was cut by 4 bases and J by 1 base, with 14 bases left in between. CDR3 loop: CASSPGAIGNTEAFF. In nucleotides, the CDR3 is TGCGCCAGCAGCCCGGGCGCCATCGGGAACACTGAAGCTTTCTTT.

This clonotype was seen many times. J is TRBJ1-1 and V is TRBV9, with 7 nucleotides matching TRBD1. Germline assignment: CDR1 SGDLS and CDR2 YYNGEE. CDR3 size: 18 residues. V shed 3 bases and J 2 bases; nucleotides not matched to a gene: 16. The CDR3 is CASSAQAGTGTANTEAFF. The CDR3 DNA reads TGTGCCAGCAGCGCCCAAGCCGGCACCGGGACAGCAAACACTGAAGCTTTCTTT.

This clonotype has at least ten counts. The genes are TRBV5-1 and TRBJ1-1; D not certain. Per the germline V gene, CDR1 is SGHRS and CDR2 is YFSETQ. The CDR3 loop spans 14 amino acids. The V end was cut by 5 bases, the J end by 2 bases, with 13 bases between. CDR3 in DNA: TGCGCCAGCAGAGAGCCGGGAGGAAACACTGAAGCTTTCTTT. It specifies CASREPGGNTEAFF.

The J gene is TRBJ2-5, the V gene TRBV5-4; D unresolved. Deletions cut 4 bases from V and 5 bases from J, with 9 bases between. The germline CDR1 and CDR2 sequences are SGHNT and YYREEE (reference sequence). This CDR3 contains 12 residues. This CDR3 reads CASSLPMETQYF. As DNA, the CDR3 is TGTGCCAGCAGCCTCCCCATGGAGACCCAGTACTTC.

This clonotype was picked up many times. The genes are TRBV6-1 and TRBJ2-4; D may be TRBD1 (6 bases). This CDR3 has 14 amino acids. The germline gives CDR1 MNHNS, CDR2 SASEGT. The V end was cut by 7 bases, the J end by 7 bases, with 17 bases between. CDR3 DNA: TGTGCCAGCACCAAACAGGGACCGGGTAACATTCAGTACTTC. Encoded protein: CASTKQGPGNIQYF.

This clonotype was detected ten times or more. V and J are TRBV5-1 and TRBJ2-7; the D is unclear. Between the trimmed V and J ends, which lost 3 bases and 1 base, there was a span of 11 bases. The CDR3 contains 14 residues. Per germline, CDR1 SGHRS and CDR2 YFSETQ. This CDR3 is CASSSWTDSYEQYF. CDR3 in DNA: TGCGCCAGCAGCTCATGGACGGATTCCTACGAGCAGTACTTC.

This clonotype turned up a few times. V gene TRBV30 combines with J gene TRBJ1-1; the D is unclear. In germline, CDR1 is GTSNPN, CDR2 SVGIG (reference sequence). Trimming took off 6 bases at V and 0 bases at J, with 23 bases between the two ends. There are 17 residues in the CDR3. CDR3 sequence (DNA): TGTGCCTGCCCAGAAGGTGGTAGGGCAGGCTTGAACACTGAAGCTTTCTTT. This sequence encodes CACPEGGRAGLNTEAFF.

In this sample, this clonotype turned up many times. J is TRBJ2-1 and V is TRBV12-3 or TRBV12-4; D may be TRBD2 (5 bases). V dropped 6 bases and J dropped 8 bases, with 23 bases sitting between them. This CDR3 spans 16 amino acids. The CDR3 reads CASSPIGGLASDEQFF. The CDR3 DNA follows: TGTGCCAGCAGCCCCATTGGTGGGCTAGCTTCGGATGAGCAGTTCTTC.

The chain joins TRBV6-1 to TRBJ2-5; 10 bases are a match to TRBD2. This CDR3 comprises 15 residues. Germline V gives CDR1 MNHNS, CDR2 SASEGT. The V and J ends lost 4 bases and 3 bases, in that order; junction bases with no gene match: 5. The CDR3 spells CASSGRTSGEETQYF. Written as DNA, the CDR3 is TGTGCCAGCAGTGGGAGGACTAGCGGTGAAGAGACCCAGTACTTC.

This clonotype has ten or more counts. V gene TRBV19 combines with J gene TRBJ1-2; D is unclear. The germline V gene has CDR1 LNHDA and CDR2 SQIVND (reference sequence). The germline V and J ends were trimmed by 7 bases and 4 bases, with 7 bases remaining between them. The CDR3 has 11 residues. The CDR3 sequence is CASNPGYGYTF. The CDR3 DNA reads TGTGCCAGTAACCCCGGCTATGGCTACACCTTC.

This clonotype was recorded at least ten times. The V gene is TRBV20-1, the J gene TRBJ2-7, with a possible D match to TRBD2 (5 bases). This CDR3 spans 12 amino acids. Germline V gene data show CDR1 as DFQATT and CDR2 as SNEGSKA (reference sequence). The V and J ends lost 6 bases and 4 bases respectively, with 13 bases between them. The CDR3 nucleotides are TGCAGTGCCCGGGGAGTGGGGTACGAGCAGTACTTC. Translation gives CSARGVGYEQYF.

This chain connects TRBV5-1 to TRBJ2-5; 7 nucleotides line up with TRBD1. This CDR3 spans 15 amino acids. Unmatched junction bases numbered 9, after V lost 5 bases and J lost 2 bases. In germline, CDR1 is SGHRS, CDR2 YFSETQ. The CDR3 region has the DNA TGCGCCAGCAGGTCCCTTTCCAGGGGGCAAGAGACCCAGTACTTC. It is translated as CASRSLSRGQETQYF.

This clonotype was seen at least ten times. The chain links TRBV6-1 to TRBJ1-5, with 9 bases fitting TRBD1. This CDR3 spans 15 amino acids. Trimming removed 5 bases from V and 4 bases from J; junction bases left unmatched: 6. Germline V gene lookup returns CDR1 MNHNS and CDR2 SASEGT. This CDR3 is CASSKLTGGNQPQHF. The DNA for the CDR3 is TGTGCCAGCAGTAAATTGACAGGGGGAAATCAGCCCCAGCATTTT.

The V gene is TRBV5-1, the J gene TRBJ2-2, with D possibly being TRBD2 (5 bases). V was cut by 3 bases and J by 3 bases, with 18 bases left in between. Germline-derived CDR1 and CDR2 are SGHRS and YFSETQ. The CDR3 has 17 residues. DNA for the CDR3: TGCGCCAGCAGCTCCCGCGTGGAGGCTGACGACACCGGGGAGCTGTTTTTT. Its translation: CASSSRVEADDTGELFF.

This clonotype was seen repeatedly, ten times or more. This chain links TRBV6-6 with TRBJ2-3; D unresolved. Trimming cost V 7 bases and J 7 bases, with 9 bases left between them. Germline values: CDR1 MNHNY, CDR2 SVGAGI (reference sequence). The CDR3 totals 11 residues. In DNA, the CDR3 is TGTGCCAGCAACCAAGGGTATACGCAGTATTTT. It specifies CASNQGYTQYF.